The rows below give T cell receptor beta chains drawn from one sample of a study of shared clonotypes between healthy human individuals. Profiled with immunoSEQ multiplex PCR; TCRdb holds only in-frame clones, not every one. Of under 2,500,000 clones in the sample, 90% to 96% were seen once. Sequenced: naive CD4+ T cells sorted from blood. The receptors derive from a man aged 18 to 29 in good health. Each CDR3 is given with its conserved first and last residue. The D gene is left open where the match is weak. Size is omitted from some rows. Given values are once, few, many or a class for expanded clones.

TRBD1	-	TRBJ1-2	15	TRBV5-1	CASSSTGGLGYGYTF	TGCGCCAGCAGCTCGACAGGGGGCCTTGGCTATGGCTACACCTTC
TRBD1	-	TRBJ2-3	16	TRBV2	CASRSGTGRGADTQYF	TGTGCCAGCAGATCCGGGACAGGGCGAGGAGCAGATACGCAGTATTTT
TRBD1	-	TRBJ1-6	15	TRBV10-3	CAISGTGTNDSPLHF	TGTGCCATCAGTGGGACAGGGACTAACGATTCACCCCTCCACTTT
TRBD1	-	TRBJ2-4	15	TRBV7-8	CASSLEQGRKNIQYF	TGTGCCAGCAGCTTAGAACAGGGGCGGAAAAACATTCAGTACTTC
-	-	TRBJ1-1	15	TRBV18	CASSPSRGWNTEAFF	TGTGCCAGCTCACCGTCGCGAGGGTGGAACACTGAAGCTTTCTTT
-	-	TRBJ2-7	11	TRBV6-1	CASSAVYEQYF	TGTGCCAGCAGTGCTGTCTACGAGCAGTACTTC
-	-	TRBJ1-1	11	TRBV11-2	CASSLGWEAFF	TGTGCCAGCAGCCTCGGGTGGGAAGCTTTCTTT
-	-	TRBJ1-3	13	TRBV18	CASSPSMRNTIYF	TGTGCCAGCTCACCGTCGATGAGAAACACCATATATTTT
-	-	TRBJ2-7	14	TRBV11-2	CASSLEAERYEQYF	TGTGCCAGCAGCTTAGAAGCGGAGCGCTACGAGCAGTACTTC
-	once	TRBJ1-2	15	TRBV12-5	CASGLVDWVAYGYTF	TGTGCTAGTGGTTTGGTAGATTGGGTCGCCTATGGCTACACCTTC
-	-	TRBJ1-4	14	TRBV2	CASSDKGFNEKLFF	TGTGCCAGCAGTGACAAAGGGTTTAATGAAAAACTGTTTTTT
-	-	TRBJ2-3	15	TRBV4-1	CASSPAGVSTDTQYF	TGCGCCAGCAGCCCAGCAGGGGTGAGCACAGATACGCAGTATTTT
TRBD1	-	TRBJ2-7	17	TRBV7-9	CASSPTPTGTGVLEQYF	TGTGCCAGCAGCCCAACCCCCACCGGGACAGGGGTCCTCGAGCAGTACTTC
-	-	TRBJ1-2	12	TRBV2	CATSNEGYGYTF	TGTGCCACCTCAAACGAGGGCTATGGCTACACCTTC
-	-	TRBJ2-7	14	TRBV5-1	CASSPPDGPYEQYF	TGCGCCAGCAGTCCCCCGGACGGACCCTACGAGCAGTACTTC
-	-	TRBJ2-7	13	TRBV7-2	CASSARALGEQYF	TGTGCCAGCAGCGCCCGAGCTCTTGGGGAGCAGTACTTC
-	-	TRBJ2-5	14	TRBV5-4	CASSLRGRQETQYF	TGTGCCAGCAGCTTGCGGGGTCGCCAAGAGACCCAGTACTTC
-	-	TRBJ1-2	16	TRBV4-1	CASSQDVQGLGYGYTF	TGCGCCAGCAGCCAAGATGTCCAGGGCTTAGGGTATGGCTACACCTTC
TRBD1	few	TRBJ1-6	13	TRBV6-5	CASARDRGSPLHF	TGTGCCAGCGCCCGGGACAGGGGCTCACCCCTCCACTTT
-	-	TRBJ2-2	14	TRBV25-1	CASEETSNTGELFF	TGTGCCAGCGAGGAGACGTCGAACACCGGGGAGCTGTTTTTT
TRBD1	once	TRBJ2-7	13	TRBV10-3	CAISGGTGYEQYF	TGTGCCATCAGTGGGGGGACAGGCTACGAGCAGTACTTC
TRBD1	-	TRBJ2-7	15	TRBV7-2	CASSLDWTGIDEQYF	TGTGCCAGCAGCTTAGATTGGACAGGGATAGACGAGCAGTACTTC
-	-	TRBJ2-7	17	TRBV7-9	CASSLGPDRLLNYEQYF	TGTGCCAGCAGCTTAGGGCCGGACAGACTCCTAAACTACGAGCAGTACTTC
-	-	TRBJ2-4	12	TRBV7-9	CASSPPGNIQYF	TGTGCCAGCAGCCCCCCAGGAAACATTCAGTACTTC
-	-	TRBJ2-3	15	TRBV6-5	CASSYGGTSTDTQYF	TGTGCCAGCAGTTACGGGGGCACTAGCACAGATACGCAGTATTTT
-	-	TRBJ1-4	14	TRBV28	CASRGIYLSEKLFF	TGTGCCAGCAGGGGGATATATCTCAGTGAAAAACTGTTTTTT
TRBD2	-	TRBJ2-3	16	TRBV14	CASSHGTSGGPDTQYF	TGTGCCAGCAGCCATGGGACTAGCGGGGGGCCAGATACGCAGTATTTT
-	-	TRBJ2-1	15	TRBV10-3	CAISDWTDSNNEQFF	TGTGCCATCAGTGACTGGACAGACTCCAACAATGAGCAGTTCTTC
TRBD1	once	TRBJ1-3	14	TRBV7-8	CASSLGEQGNTIYF	TGTGCCAGCAGCTTAGGGGAACAGGGGAACACCATATATTTT
TRBD1	-	TRBJ1-4	13	TRBV28	CASGGGSLEKLFF	TGTGCCAGCGGAGGGGGCTCGTTGGAAAAACTGTTTTTT
-	-	TRBJ2-7	15	TRBV27	CASSLRRQNSYEQYF	TGTGCCAGCAGTTTAAGGCGACAAAACTCCTACGAGCAGTACTTC